Each of the 12 T cell receptor beta chains below was sequenced from the same sample in a study of blood T cell repertoires in COVID-19 (dated by TCRdb to 2018 to 2020). Libraries came from the immunoSEQ multiplex PCR assay. Not all clones reach the TCRdb copy of this immuneACCESS table, which keeps in-frame sequences only. Checked studies attribute under half of the gap to unresolved V genes and leave the rest unexplained. Across this sample there are a few hundred thousand clones, with more than 75% seen only once. The ten most abundant clones make up roughly 1% of the sample. The sample taken for sequencing was PBMCs or T cells enriched from blood (not recorded which). Source of these receptors: a woman aged 25 to 39 who had recovered from COVID-19.

This clone was observed a single time. The rearrangement links TRBV12-3 or TRBV12-4 to TRBJ2-7, with TRBD2 as a possible D gene (6 bases). V shed 7 bases and J shed 2 bases, with 12 bases lying between them. CDR3 size: 13 residues. This CDR3 reads CASKGGGTYEQYF. For the CDR3, the DNA is TGTGCCAGCAAGGGAGGTGGTACCTACGAGCAGTACTTC.

This clone was recorded only once. The chain uses TRBV12-5 and TRBJ1-1; TRBD1 might be the D (6 bases). CDR3 length: 15 residues. Trimming removed 0 bases at V and 3 bases at J, with 11 bases between. CDR1 and CDR2 (germline): LGHNT, FRNRAP. The CDR3 region has the DNA TGTGCTAGTGGTTTGGTACGTCAGGGGTACACTGAAGCTTTCTTT. Amino acids: CASGLVRQGYTEAFF.

The J gene is TRBJ1-2, the V gene TRBV29-1; 9 bases fit TRBD1. This CDR3 contains 15 residues. The germline gives CDR1 SQVTM, CDR2 ANQGSEA. With V trimmed by 5 bases and J by 0 bases, 7 bases remained unmatched. The DNA for the CDR3 is TGCAGCGTTCAAGGACAGGGGCACACTAACTATGGCTACACCTTC. Translation gives CSVQGQGHTNYGYTF. Variable domain in full (rest from reference TRBV29-1 and TRBJ1-2): SAVISQKPSRDICQRGTSLTIQCQVDSQVTMMFWYRQQPGQSLTLIATANQGSEATYESGFVIDKFPISRPNLTFSTLTVSNMSPEDSSIYLCSVQGQGHTNYGYTFGSGTRLTVV.

The chain combines TRBV10-3 with TRBJ1-2, with D unclear. CDR3 length: 13 residues. V was trimmed by 8 bases and J by 2 bases, leaving 12 bases between them. Germline values: CDR1 ENHRY, CDR2 SYGVKD. The chain's CDR3 is CAIGGGLNYGYTF. The CDR3 bases are TGTGCCATCGGCGGAGGGCTGAACTATGGCTACACCTTC.

V and J are TRBV30 and TRBJ2-7; 8 positions match TRBD1. Germline V gene sequence: CDR1 GTSNPN, CDR2 SVGIG (reference sequence). CDR3 length: 14 amino acids. The trim removed 0 bases at V and 6 bases at J, leaving 7 bases unmatched. The CDR3 protein is CAWSVQGGRGEQYF. The CDR3 DNA reads as TGTGCCTGGAGTGTACAGGGGGGCCGAGGCGAGCAGTACTTC.

The chain uses TRBV28 and TRBJ1-3; D ambiguous. The germline gives CDR1 MDHEN, CDR2 SYDVKM. CDR3 size: 14 residues. V lost 3 bases and J 7 bases, leaving 13 bases between the germline ends. The CDR3 reads CASSFWQPGNTIYF. The CDR3 DNA follows: TGTGCCAGCAGTTTTTGGCAACCGGGGAACACCATATATTTT.

This rearrangement joins TRBV30 to TRBJ1-6; 8 bases map to TRBD1. The ends lost 5 bases at V and 13 bases at J; junction bases unmatched: 10. The CDR3 loop spans 13 amino acids. Germline CDR1 and CDR2: GTSNPN and SVGIG (reference sequence). The DNA for the CDR3 is TGTGCCTGGGGGGGACAGGCGAAATCGCCCCTCCACTTT. Translating gives CAWGGQAKSPLHF.

The gene calls are TRBV5-8 and TRBJ2-7; TRBD2 aligns across 7 bases. The V gene end was trimmed by 0 bases and the J gene end by 2 bases; junction bases not matched to a gene: 5. The CDR3 has 15 amino acids. Germline V gene sequence: CDR1 SGHTS, CDR2 YDEGEE. The CDR3 nucleotides read TGTGCCAGCAGCTTGGGGGACTACTCAACCTACGAGCAGTACTTC. It translates to CASSLGDYSTYEQYF.

CDR3 sequence: CASRQNYQTYEQYF. CDR3 DNA sequence: TGTGCCAGCAGACAGAATTACCAAACCTACGAGCAGTACTTC. The chain has TRBV6-5 and TRBJ2-7; D unresolved. This CDR3 region has 14 residues. CDR1 and CDR2 (germline): MNHEY, SVGAGI. V dropped 6 bases and J dropped 2 bases, with 14 bases sitting between them.

V is TRBV3-1 (or the pseudogene TRBV3-2) and J is TRBJ1-4; perhaps TRBD1 as D (5 bases). Trimming left V 5 bases short and J 2 bases short, with 21 bases between. CDR3 length: 18 amino acids. Germline lookup yields CDR1 LGHDT and CDR2 YNNKEL (reference sequence). CDR3 loop: CASSGPAWGGLTNEKLFF. The DNA for the CDR3 is TGTGCCAGCAGCGGACCAGCCTGGGGGGGTCTGACTAATGAAAAACTGTTTTTT.

J is TRBJ1-3 and V is TRBV7-2; 7 nucleotides line up with TRBD1. Germline CDR1 is SGHTA and CDR2 is FQGNSA. The CDR3 has 16 residues. After removal of 5 bases from V and 4 bases from J, the junction contained 11 bases not matched to a gene. The CDR3 DNA is TGTGCCAGCAGCCCCTCCCCGACAGGGTACGGAAACACCATATATTTT. Amino acids: CASSPSPTGYGNTIYF.

This chain uses TRBV3-1 (or the pseudogene TRBV3-2) with TRBJ2-1, with TRBD1 identical over 9 bases. CDR1 is LGHDT, CDR2 YNNKEL, per germline (reference sequence). V shed 1 base and J 6 bases; nucleotides not matched to a gene: 10. The CDR3 has 17 amino acids. CDR3 region: CASSQGTGVVLVNEQFF. As DNA, the CDR3 is TGTGCCAGCAGCCAAGGGACAGGGGTGGTATTGGTCAATGAGCAGTTCTTC.